This T cell receptor beta chain was recovered during a study of blood T cell repertoires in COVID-19. Looking at the study overall: Samples representing acute and convalescent COVID-19 were sourced from the United States, Italy and Spain. PBMCs, B-cell-depleted T cells, or T cells provided the cDNA or gDNA that made up the material.

Authors' data handling: Amplification of reference gene primers was used by the study to estimate nucleated cell counts. TCRdb keeps only in-frame clones here, not all; method: immunoSEQ multiplex PCR. V, J and clone size reflect that table, while D and trimming were determined from the DNA. The sample records about 150,000 clones, 75% to 90% being singletons. The CDR3 loop spans 13 amino acids. Trimming at V came to 2 bases and at J to 10 bases, leaving 5 bases not matched to a gene. CDR1 is MDHEN, CDR2 SYDVKM, per germline. This clone was seen more than once but under ten times. The receptor comes from a man between 60 and 75 years old with acute or convalescent COVID-19. Sequencing was carried out using peripheral blood. The rearrangement uses TRBV28 and TRBJ2-1, with 7 bases fitting TRBD2. The CDR3, as DNA: TGTGCCAGCAGTTTAGCGGGAGCGGCGGAGCAGTTCTTC. Translation: CASSLAGAAEQFF.